Here is one T cell receptor (beta chain) with its context. As yet, its antigen is unknown. PCR was run on genomic DNA. A primer set of 30 forward and 13 reverse primers amplified the CDR3. TCRdb re-called the multiplex PCR reads through MiXCR, storing one row per CDR3 protein. The table shows around 300,000 distinct CDR3 sequences, with more than 45% occurring only once. CDR1 is DFQATT and CDR2 is SNEGSKA in the germline V gene (reference sequence). The CDR3 is made up of 12 amino acids. Trimming removed 5 bases at V and 3 bases at J, with 11 bases between. This specimen belongs to a study of type 1 and type 2 diabetes patients. Approximately 9.5 milliliters of peripheral blood were collected from each participant. Study observations and caveats: Type 2 diabetes and control V and J usage correlated highly, around 0.97. In type 2 diabetes, highly-expanded CD4+ clones took a median around 4.1% of reads.

Input material: peripheral blood mononuclear cells (PBMCs). This receptor was obtained from a man aged 18 to 30 with type 2 diabetes. The gene calls are TRBV20-1 and TRBJ2-7; perhaps TRBD2 as D (6 bases). CDR3 in DNA: TGCAGTGCTCGGCTAGCGCTCTACGAGCAGTACTTC. It specifies CSARLALYEQYF.